This passage covers 4 T cell receptor beta chains from one sample sequenced in a study of technical replicates of blood from a handful of donors. The data were produced by immunoSEQ multiplex PCR, yet TCRdb's version contains in-frame clones alone and is incomplete. The repertoire holds tens of thousands of clones, with 90% to 95% as singletons. Sequenced material: PBMCs. The receptors were sampled from a human donor in good health. Some clones in this sample may be carry-over from other donors' samples.

V and J are TRBV4-3 and TRBJ1-1; D is uncertain. V was clipped by 4 bases and J by 4 bases, with 16 bases between them. The germline gives CDR1 LGHNA, CDR2 YSLEER. The CDR3 is made up of 15 amino acids. This CDR3 is CASSPGGSSGTEAFF. In DNA, the CDR3 is TGCGCCAGCAGCCCCGGCGGTTCGTCGGGCACTGAAGCTTTCTTT.

The V and J genes are TRBV18 and TRBJ2-3, with D possibly matching TRBD2 (5 bases). The CDR3 totals 14 residues. Trimming left V 3 bases short and J 4 bases short, with 11 bases between. CDR1 is KGHSH, CDR2 LQKENI, per germline. Here the CDR3 reads CASSPGIGPDTQYF. The DNA of the CDR3 is TGTGCCAGCTCACCCGGGATAGGCCCAGATACGCAGTATTTT. The entire variable domain, with the rest obtained from reference TRBV18 and TRBJ2-3, is as follows: NAGVMQNPRHLVRRRGQEARLRCSPMKGHSHVYWYRQLPEEGLKFMVYLQKENIIDESGMPKERFSAEFPKEGPSILRIQQVVRGDSAAYFCASSPGIGPDTQYFGPGTRLTVL.

This clone was seen only once. V is TRBV7-8 and J is TRBJ2-1, with 13 bases matching TRBD2. Germline assignment: CDR1 SGHVS and CDR2 FQNEAQ. With V trimmed by 5 bases and J by 12 bases, 16 bases remained unmatched. CDR3 length: 17 amino acids. The CDR3 loop reads CASSERIGLAGDKGQFF. CDR3 DNA: TGTGCCAGCAGCGAACGAATAGGACTAGCGGGGGACAAGGGGCAGTTCTTC.

This chain joins TRBV10-3 and TRBJ2-2; 8 bases align to TRBD1. With V trimmed by 6 bases and J by 5 bases, 8 bases remained unmatched. Germline lookup yields CDR1 ENHRY and CDR2 SYGVKD. This CDR3 is 15 amino acids long. The CDR3 DNA reads as TGTGCCATCAGCCCAGGACAGGGACGTACCGGGGAGCTGTTTTTT. Translating gives CAISPGQGRTGELFF.